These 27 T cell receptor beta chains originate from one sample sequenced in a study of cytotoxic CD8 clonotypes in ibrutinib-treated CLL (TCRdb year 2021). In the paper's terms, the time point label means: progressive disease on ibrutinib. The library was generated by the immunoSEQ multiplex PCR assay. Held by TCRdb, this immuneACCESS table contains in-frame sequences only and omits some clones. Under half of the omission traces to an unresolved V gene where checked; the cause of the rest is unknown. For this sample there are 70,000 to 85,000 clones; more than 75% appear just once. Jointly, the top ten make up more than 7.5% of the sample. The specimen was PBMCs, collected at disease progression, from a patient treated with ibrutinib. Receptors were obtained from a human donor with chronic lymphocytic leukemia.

CDR3 amino acids: CATTGHQGGNEQFF. CDR3 DNA sequence: TGTGCCACTACAGGACACCAAGGCGGGAATGAGCAGTTCTTC. The chain employs TRBV21-1 and TRBJ2-1. TRBV21-1 is reported as a pseudogene. The CDR3 is made up of 14 amino acids.

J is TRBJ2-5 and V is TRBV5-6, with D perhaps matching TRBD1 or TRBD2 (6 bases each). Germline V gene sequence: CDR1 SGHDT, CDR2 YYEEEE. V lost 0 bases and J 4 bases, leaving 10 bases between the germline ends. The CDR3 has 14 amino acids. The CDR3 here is CASSLVGGRETQYF. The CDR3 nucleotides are TGTGCCAGCAGCTTGGTTGGGGGGCGAGAGACCCAGTACTTC. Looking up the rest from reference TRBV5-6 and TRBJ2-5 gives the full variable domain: DAGVTQSPTHLIKTRGQQVTLRCSPKSGHDTVSWYQQALGQGPQFIFQYYEEEERQRGNFPDRFSGHQFPNYSSELNVNALLLGDSALYLCASSLVGGRETQYFGPGTRLLVL.

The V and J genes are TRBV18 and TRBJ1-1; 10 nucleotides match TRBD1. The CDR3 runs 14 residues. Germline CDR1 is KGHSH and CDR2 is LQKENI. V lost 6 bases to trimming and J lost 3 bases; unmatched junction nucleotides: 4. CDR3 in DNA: TGTGCCAGCTCTAGACAGGGGGCGGACACTGAAGCTTTCTTT. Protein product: CASSRQGADTEAFF. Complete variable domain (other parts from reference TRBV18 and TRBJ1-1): NAGVMQNPRHLVRRRGQEARLRCSPMKGHSHVYWYRQLPEEGLKFMVYLQKENIIDESGMPKERFSAEFPKEGPSILRIQQVVRGDSAAYFCASSRQGADTEAFFGQGTRLTVV.

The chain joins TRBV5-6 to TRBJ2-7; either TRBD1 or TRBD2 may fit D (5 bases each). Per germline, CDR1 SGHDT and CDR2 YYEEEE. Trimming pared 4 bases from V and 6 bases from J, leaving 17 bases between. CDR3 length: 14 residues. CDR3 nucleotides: TGTGCCAGCAGCGGGGGAGCCCGAGGCGGCGAGCAGTACTTC. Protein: CASSGGARGGEQYF.

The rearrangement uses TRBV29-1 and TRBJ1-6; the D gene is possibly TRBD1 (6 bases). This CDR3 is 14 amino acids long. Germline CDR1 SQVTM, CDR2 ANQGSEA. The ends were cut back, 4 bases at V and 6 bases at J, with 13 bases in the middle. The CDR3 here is CSVAEGVGNSPLHF. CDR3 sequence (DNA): TGCAGCGTTGCTGAGGGGGTCGGTAATTCACCCCTCCACTTT. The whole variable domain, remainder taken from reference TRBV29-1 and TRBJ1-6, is SAVISQKPSRDICQRGTSLTIQCQVDSQVTMMFWYRQQPGQSLTLIATANQGSEATYESGFVIDKFPISRPNLTFSTLTVSNMSPEDSSIYLCSVAEGVGNSPLHFGNGTRLTVT.

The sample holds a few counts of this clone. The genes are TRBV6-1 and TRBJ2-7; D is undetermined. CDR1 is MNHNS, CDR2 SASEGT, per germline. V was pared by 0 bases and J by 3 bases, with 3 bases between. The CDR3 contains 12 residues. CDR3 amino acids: CASSEADYEQYF. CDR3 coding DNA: TGTGCCAGCAGTGAAGCTGACTACGAGCAGTACTTC.

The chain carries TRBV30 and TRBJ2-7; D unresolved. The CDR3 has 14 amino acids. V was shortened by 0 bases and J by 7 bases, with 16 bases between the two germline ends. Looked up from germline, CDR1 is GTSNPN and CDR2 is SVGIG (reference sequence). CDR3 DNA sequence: TGTGCCTGGAGTGTAGTGGTCACTGTGGGAGAGCAGTACTTC. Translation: CAWSVVVTVGEQYF.

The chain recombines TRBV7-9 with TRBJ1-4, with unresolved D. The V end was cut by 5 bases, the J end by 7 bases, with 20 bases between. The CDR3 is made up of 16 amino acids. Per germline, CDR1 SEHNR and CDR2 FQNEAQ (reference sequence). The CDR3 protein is CASSPRRGTRGEKLFF. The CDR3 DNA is TGTGCCAGCAGCCCCCGCCGCGGCACCCGAGGTGAAAAACTGTTTTTT.

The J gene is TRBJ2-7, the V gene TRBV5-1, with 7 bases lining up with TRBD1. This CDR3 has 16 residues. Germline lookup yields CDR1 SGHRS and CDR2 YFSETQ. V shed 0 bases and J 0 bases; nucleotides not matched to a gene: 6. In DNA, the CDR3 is TGCGCCAGCAGCTTGGCCGGCAGGGGGAGCTCCTACGAGCAGTACTTC. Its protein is CASSLAGRGSSYEQYF.

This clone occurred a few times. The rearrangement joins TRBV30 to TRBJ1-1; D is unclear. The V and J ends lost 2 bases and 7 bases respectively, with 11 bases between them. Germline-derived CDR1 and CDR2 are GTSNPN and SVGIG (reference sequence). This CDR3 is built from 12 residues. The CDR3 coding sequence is TGTGCCTGGAGTCCTGAAGCCGGTGAAGCTTTCTTT. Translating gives CAWSPEAGEAFF.

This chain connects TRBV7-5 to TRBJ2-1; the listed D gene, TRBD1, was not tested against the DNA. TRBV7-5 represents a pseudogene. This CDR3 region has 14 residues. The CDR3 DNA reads TGTGCCAGAAGCCCCTCCCCAGGCATCGATGAGCAGTTCTTC. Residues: CARSPSPGIDEQFF.

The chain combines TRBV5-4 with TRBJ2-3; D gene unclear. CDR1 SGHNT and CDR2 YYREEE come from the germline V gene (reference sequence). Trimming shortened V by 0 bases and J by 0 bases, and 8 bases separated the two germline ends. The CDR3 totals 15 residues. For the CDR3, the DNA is TGTGCCAGCAGCTTGGCCAGGAGTAGCACAGATACGCAGTATTTT. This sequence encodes CASSLARSSTDTQYF.

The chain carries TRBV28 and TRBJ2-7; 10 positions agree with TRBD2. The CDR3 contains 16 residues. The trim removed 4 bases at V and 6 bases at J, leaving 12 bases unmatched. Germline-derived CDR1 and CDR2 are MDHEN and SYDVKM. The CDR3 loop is CASSSPGERGGREQYF. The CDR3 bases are TGTGCCAGCAGTTCCCCGGGGGAGCGGGGGGGCCGCGAGCAGTACTTC. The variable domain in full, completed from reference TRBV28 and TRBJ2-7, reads DVKVTQSSRYLVKRTGEKVFLECVQDMDHENMFWYRQDPGLGLRLIYFSYDVKMKEKGDIPEGYSVSREKKERFSLILESASTNQTSMYLCASSSPGERGGREQYFGPGTRLTVT.

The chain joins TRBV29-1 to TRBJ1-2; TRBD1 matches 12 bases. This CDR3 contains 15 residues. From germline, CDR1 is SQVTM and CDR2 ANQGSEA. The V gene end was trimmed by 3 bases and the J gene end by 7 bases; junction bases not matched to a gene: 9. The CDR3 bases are TGCAGCGTTGATACTACCGGGACAGGGGGCTTTGGCTACACCTTC. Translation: CSVDTTGTGGFGYTF.

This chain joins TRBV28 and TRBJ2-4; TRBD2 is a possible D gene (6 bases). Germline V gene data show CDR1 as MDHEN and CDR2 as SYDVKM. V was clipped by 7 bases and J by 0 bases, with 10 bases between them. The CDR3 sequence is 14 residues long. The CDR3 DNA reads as TGTGCCAGCAAGCCCGGGGGAGCCAAAAACATTCAGTACTTC. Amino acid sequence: CASKPGGAKNIQYF.

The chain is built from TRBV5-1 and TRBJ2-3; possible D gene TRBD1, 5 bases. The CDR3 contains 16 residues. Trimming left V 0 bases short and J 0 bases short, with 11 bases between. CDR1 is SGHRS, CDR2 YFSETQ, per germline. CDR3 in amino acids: CASSLEAGSSTDTQYF. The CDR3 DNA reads TGCGCCAGCAGCTTGGAGGCAGGGTCTAGCACAGATACGCAGTATTTT.

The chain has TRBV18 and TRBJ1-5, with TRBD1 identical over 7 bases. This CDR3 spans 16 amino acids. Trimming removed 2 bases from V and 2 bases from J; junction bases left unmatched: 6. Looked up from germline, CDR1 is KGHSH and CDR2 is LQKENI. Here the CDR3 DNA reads TGTGCCAGCTCACCAACTACAGGGGAGGGCAATCAGCCCCAGCATTTT. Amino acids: CASSPTTGEGNQPQHF.

The CDR3 nucleotides read TGCGCCAGCAGCAATTCCGGCACAGATACGCAGTATTTT. Protein sequence: CASSNSGTDTQYF. V gene TRBV5-1 combines with J gene TRBJ2-3; D is ambiguous. Between the trimmed V and J ends, which lost 4 bases and 1 base, there was a span of 7 bases. Germline V gene data show CDR1 as SGHRS and CDR2 as YFSETQ. The CDR3 is 13 residues long.

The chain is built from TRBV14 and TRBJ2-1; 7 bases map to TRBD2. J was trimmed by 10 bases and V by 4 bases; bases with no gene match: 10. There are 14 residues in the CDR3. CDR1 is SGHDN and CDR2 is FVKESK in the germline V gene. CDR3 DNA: TGTGCCAGCAGCCTTACGGAGCGGGGAAGGGAGCAGTTCTTC. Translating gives CASSLTERGREQFF.

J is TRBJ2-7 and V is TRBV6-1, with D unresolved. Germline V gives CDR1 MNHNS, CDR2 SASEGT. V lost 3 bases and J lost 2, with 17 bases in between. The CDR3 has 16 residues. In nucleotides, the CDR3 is TGTGCCAGCAGTGATATACACTCCGGGTTAACCTACGAGCAGTACTTC. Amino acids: CASSDIHSGLTYEQYF.

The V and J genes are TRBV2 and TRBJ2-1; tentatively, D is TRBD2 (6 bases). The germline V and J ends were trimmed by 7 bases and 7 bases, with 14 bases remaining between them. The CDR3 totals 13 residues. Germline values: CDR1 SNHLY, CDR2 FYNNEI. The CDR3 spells CASIEGGVNEQFF. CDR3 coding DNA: TGTGCCAGCATAGAGGGAGGTGTTAATGAGCAGTTCTTC.

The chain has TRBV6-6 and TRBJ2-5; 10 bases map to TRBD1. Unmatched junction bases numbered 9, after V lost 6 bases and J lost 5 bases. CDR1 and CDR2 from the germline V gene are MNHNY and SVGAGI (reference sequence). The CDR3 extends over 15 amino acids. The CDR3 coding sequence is TGTGCCAGCAGCAAAGACAGGGGGCGAGTGGAGACCCAGTACTTC. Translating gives CASSKDRGRVETQYF.

CDR3 region: CAWIQLNTEAFF. CDR3 bases: TGTGCCTGGATTCAGCTGAACACTGAAGCTTTCTTT. The chain has TRBV30 and TRBJ1-1; D not certain. Germline-derived CDR1 and CDR2 are GTSNPN and SVGIG (reference sequence). V lost 4 bases, J lost 0 bases, and 6 bases lay in between. The CDR3 contains 12 residues.

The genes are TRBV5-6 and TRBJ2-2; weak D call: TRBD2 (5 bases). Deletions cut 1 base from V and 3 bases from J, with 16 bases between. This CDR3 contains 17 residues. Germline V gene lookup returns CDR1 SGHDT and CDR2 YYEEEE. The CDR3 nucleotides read TGTGCCAGCAGCTTGCTAGTTCAGCGGAGATACACCGGGGAGCTGTTTTTT. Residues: CASSLLVQRRYTGELFF.

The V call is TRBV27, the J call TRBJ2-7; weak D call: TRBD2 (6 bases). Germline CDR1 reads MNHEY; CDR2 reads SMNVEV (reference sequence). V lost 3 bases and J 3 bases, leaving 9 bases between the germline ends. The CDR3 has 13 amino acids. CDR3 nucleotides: TGTGCCAGCAGTTTTAGAGCGGGCTACGAGCAGTACTTC. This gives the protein CASSFRAGYEQYF.

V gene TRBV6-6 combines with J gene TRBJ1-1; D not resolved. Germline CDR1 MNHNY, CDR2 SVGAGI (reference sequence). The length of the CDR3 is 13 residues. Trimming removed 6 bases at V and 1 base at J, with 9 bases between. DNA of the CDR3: TGTGCCAGCAGCCCCGGCCCGAACACTGAAGCTTTCTTT. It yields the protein CASSPGPNTEAFF.

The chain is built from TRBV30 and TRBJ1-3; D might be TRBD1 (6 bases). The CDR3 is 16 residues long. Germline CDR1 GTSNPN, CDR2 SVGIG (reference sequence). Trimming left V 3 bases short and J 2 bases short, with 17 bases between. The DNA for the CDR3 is TGTGCCTGGAGAACGGACAGCATGCCCCCTGGAAACACCATATATTTT. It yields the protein CAWRTDSMPPGNTIYF. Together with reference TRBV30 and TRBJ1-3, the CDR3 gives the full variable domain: SQTIHQWPATLVQPVGSPLSLECTVEGTSNPNLYWYRQAAGRGLQLLFYSVGIGQISSEVPQNLSASRPQDRQFILSSKKLLLSDSGFYLCAWRTDSMPPGNTIYFGEGSWLTVV.